The 7 T cell receptor beta chains reported below all come from one sample, sequenced in a study of beta chain features in type 1 diabetes. Expressed TCRB transcripts were sequenced after all isolated RNA was converted to cDNA. Sequenced by immunoSEQ multiplex PCR; TCRdb stores in-frame clones only, minus some. The data contain 680,000 or so clones, roughly a sixth of them seen just once; the ten biggest clones take up about 0.093%. Sequenced input: naive CD4+ T cells from blood. These receptors originate from a man younger than 35 in good health.

This sequence joins TRBV7-2 and TRBJ1-5; D not certain. This CDR3 is 14 amino acids long. Germline lookup yields CDR1 SGHTA and CDR2 FQGNSA. V dropped 3 bases and J dropped 3 bases, with 9 bases sitting between them. The CDR3, as DNA: TGTGCCAGCAGCTTCGGCTCCGTCAATCAGCCCCAGCATTTT. Translated: CASSFGSVNQPQHF.

The chain combines TRBV28 with TRBJ2-7; possible D gene TRBD1, 5 bases. The germline V gene encodes CDR1 MDHEN and CDR2 SYDVKM. Deletions cut 7 bases from V and 6 bases from J, with 16 bases between. This CDR3 comprises 13 residues. The CDR3 spells CASTLAGPGEQYF. The CDR3 DNA sequence: TGTGCCAGCACCTTGGCAGGGCCAGGCGAGCAGTACTTC.

There are a few counts of this clone. V gene TRBV9 combines with J gene TRBJ2-7; D may be TRBD1 (6 bases). The germline V gene has CDR1 SGDLS and CDR2 YYNGEE. CDR3 size: 14 residues. The V end was cut by 2 bases, the J end by 2 bases, with 11 bases between. The CDR3 DNA reads TGTGCCAGCAGCGTGGACAGTTTAACCTACGAGCAGTACTTC. Residues: CASSVDSLTYEQYF.

The chain joins TRBV5-1 to TRBJ2-1; 10 nucleotides line up with TRBD2. The length of the CDR3 is 20 residues. The V and J ends lost 1 base and 0 bases, in that order; junction bases with no gene match: 13. CDR1 is SGHRS and CDR2 is YFSETQ in the germline V gene. CDR3 sequence (DNA): TGCGCCAGCAGCTTGACTCCGGTAGCGGGGGGTTTCAGCTCCTACAATGAGCAGTTCTTC. Translation gives CASSLTPVAGGFSSYNEQFF.

This clone has a handful of counts. The V and J genes are TRBV20-1 and TRBJ1-2; D gene unclear. V was pared by 0 bases and J by 13 bases, with 12 bases between. This CDR3 is 11 amino acids long. The germline V gene has CDR1 DFQATT and CDR2 SNEGSKA (reference sequence). CDR3 sequence reads: CSAREGNPPTF. CDR3 nucleotide sequence: TGCAGTGCTAGAGAAGGGAACCCACCCACCTTC.

This clone was counted between two and nine times. The chain combines TRBV6-5 with TRBJ1-2; a possible D gene is TRBD1 (6 bases). CDR1 and CDR2 (germline): MNHEY, SVGAGI. This CDR3 is built from 14 residues. V was trimmed by 6 bases and J by 8 bases, leaving 19 bases between them. For the CDR3, the DNA is TGTGCCAGCAGCCCTCCGGGGGCAGGGGAAGGCTACACCTTC. Amino acids: CASSPPGAGEGYTF.

This clone came up a few times. Other DNA sequences of this sample code for an identical CDR3. The V gene is TRBV29-1, the J gene TRBJ1-5; 11 nucleotides line up with TRBD1. Germline V CDR1 and CDR2: SQVTM, ANQGSEA. Unmatched junction bases numbered 2, after V lost 6 bases and J lost 4 bases. This CDR3 comprises 13 residues. CDR3 in DNA: TGCAGCGTGGGGACAGGGGGGAATCAGCCCCAGCATTTT. As protein: CSVGTGGNQPQHF. Full variable domain (rest looked up from reference TRBV29-1 and TRBJ1-5): SAVISQKPSRDICQRGTSLTIQCQVDSQVTMMFWYRQQPGQSLTLIATANQGSEATYESGFVIDKFPISRPNLTFSTLTVSNMSPEDSSIYLCSVGTGGNQPQHFGDGTRLSIL.